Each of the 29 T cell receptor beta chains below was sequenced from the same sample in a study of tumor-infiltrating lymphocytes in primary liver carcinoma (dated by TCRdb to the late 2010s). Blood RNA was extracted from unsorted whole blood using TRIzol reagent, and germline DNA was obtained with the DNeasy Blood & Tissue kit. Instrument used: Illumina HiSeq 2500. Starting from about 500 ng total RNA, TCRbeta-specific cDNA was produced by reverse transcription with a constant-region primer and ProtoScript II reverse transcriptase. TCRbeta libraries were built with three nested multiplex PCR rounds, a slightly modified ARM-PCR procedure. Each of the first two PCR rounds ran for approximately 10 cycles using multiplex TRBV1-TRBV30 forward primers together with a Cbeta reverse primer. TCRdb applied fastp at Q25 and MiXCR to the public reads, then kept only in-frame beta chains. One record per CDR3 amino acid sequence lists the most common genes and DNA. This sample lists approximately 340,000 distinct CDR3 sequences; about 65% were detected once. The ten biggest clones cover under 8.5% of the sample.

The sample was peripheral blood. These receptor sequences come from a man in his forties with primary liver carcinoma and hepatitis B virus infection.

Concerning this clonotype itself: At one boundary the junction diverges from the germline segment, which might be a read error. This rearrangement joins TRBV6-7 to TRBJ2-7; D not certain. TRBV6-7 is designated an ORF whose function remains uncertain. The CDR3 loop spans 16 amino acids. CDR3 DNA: TGTGCCAACAGTTACTTTCGTGCAGAGAGCTCCTACGAGCAGTACTTC. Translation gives CANSYFRAESSYEQYF.

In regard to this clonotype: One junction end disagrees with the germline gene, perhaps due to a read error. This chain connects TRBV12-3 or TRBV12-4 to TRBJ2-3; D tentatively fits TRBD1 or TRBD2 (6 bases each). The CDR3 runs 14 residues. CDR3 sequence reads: CVSRRDTRGDTQYF. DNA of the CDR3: TGTGTCAGCAGGAGGGACACCCGGGGAGATACGCAGTATTTT.

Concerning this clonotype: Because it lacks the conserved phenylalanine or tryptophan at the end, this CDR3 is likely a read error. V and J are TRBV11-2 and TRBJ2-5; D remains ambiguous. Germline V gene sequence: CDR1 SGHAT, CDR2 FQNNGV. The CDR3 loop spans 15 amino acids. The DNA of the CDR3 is TGTGCCAGCAGCCCCGTGACCCAGTACCAAGAGACTCAGTACTTA. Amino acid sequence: CASSPVTQYQETQYL.

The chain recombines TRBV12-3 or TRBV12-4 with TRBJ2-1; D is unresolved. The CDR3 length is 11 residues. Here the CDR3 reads CVSSFYNEQFF. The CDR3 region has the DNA TGTGTCAGTAGTTTCTACAATGAGCAGTTCTTC.

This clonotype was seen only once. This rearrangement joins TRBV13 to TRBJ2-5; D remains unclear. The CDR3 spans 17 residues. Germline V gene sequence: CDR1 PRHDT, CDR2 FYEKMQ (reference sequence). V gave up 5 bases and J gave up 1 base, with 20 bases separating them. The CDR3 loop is CASSLRKAAHGQETQYF. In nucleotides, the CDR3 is TGTGCCAGCAGCCTCAGAAAGGCGGCGCATGGCCAAGAGACCCAGTACTTC.

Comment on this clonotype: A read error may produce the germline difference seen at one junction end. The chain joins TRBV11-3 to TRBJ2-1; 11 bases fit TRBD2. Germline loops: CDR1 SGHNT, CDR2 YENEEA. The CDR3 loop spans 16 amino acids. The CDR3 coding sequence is TGTGCCAGCAGCACTTCGGTGGCTAGCGGGAGGAATGAGCAGCTCTTC. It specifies CASSTSVASGRNEQLF.

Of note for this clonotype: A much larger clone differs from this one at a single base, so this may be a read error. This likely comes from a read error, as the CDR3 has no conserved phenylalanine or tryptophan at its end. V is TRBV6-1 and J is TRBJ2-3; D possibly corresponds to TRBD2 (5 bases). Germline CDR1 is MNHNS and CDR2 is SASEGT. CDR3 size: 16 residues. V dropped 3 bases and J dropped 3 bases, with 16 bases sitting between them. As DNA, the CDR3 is TGTGCCAGCAGTGAGCTCGGGATCAGCAGAACAGATACGCAGTATCTT. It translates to CASSELGISRTDTQYL.

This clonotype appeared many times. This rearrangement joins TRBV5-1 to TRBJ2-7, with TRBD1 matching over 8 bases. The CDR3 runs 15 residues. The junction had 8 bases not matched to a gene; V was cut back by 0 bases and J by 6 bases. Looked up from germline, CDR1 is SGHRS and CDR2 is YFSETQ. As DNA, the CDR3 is TGCGCCAGCAGCTTGGGTTGGCAGGGGGCACCCGAGCAGTACTTC. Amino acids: CASSLGWQGAPEQYF.

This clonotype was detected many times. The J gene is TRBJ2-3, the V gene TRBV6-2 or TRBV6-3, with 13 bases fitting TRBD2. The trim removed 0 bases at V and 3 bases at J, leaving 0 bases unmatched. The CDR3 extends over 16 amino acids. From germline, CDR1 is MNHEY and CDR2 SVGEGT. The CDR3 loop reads CASSYSGLAGTDTQYF. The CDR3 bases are TGTGCCAGCAGTTACTCGGGACTAGCGGGAACAGATACGCAGTATTTT.

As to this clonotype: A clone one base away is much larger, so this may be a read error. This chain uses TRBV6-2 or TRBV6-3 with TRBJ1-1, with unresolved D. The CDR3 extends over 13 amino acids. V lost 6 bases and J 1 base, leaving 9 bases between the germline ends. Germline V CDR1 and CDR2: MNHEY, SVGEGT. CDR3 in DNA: TGTGCCAGCAGACTGGACCCGAACACTGAAGCTTTCTTT. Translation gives CASRLDPNTEAFF.

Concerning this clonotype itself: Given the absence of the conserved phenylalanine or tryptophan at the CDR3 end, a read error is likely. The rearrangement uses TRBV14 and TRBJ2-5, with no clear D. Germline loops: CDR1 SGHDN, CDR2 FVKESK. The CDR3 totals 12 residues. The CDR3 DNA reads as TGTGCCAGTAGCCAGGACCGACAGACCCAGTACCTC. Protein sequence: CASSQDRQTQYL.

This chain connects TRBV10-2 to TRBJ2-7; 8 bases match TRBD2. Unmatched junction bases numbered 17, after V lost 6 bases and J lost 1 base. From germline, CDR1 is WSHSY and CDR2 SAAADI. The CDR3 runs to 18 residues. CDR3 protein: CASSVPGTRIISSYEQYF. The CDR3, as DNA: TGCGCCAGCAGCGTACCCGGGACTAGGATAATTTCTTCCTACGAGCAGTACTTC.

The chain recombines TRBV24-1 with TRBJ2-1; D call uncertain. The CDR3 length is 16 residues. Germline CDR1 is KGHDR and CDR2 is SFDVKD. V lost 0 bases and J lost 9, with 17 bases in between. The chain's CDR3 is CATSDLIGRGAAEQFF. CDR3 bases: TGTGCCACCAGTGATTTGATAGGTCGCGGAGCCGCTGAGCAGTTCTTC.

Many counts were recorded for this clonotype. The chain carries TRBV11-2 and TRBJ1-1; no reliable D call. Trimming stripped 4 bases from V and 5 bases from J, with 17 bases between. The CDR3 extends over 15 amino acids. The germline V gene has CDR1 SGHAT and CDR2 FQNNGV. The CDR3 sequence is CASSYGLPRGTEAFF. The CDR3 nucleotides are TGTGCCAGCAGCTACGGACTTCCCCGTGGGACTGAAGCTTTCTTT.

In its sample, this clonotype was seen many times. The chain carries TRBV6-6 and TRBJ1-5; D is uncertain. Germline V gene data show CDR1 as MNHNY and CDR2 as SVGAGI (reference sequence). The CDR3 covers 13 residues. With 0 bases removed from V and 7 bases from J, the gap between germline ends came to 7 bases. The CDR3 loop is CASSYSNGQPQHF. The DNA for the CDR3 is TGTGCCAGCAGTTACTCTAACGGCCAGCCCCAGCATTTT.

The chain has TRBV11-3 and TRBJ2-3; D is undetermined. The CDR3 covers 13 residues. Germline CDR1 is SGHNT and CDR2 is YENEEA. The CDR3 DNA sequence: TGTGTCAGTAGCCCGGACGACACAGATACGCAGTATTTT. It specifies CVSSPDDTDTQYF.

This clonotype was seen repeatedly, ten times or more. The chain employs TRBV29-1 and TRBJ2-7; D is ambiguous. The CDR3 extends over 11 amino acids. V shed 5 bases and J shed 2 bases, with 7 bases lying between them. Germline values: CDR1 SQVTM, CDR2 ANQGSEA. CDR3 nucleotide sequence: TGCAGCGTTTTGAACACCTACGAGCAGTACTTC. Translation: CSVLNTYEQYF.

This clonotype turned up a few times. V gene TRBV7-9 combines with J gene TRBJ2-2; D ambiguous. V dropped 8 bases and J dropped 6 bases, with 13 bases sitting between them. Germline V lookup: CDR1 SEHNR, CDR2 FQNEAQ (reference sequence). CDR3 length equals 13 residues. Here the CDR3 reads CASPGKVAGELFF. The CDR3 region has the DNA TGTGCCAGCCCCGGCAAGGTAGCCGGGGAGCTGTTTTTT.

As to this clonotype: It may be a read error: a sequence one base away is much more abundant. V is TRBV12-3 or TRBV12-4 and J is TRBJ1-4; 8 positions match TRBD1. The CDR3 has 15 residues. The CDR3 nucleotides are TGTGCCAACAGTTTAGTGCAGGGGGCCGTTGAAAAACTGTTTTTT. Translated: CANSLVQGAVEKLFF.

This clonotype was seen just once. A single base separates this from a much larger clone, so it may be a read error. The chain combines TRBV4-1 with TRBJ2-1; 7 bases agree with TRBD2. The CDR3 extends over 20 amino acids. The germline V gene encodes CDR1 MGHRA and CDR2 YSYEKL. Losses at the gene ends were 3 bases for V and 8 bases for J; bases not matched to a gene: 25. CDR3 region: CASSHSGQIAGLGRGDEQFF. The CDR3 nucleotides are TGCGCCAGCAGCCATTCAGGACAAATCGCAGGACTAGGTCGGGGCGATGAGCAGTTCTTC.

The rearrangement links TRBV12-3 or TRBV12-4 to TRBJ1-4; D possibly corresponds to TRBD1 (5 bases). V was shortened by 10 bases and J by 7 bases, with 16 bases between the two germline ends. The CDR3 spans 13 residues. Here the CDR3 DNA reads TGTGCCACCCAGACAAGGGGTATTGAAAAACTGTTTTTT. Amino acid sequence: CATQTRGIEKLFF.

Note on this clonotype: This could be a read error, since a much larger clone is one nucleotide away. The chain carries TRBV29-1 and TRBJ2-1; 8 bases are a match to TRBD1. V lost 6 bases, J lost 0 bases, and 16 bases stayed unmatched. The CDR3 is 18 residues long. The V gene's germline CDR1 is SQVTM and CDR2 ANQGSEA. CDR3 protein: CSVKGGRGPKGSYNEQFF. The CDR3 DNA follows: TGCAGCGTAAAGGGGGGCAGGGGGCCTAAGGGCTCCTACAATGAGCAGTTCTTC.

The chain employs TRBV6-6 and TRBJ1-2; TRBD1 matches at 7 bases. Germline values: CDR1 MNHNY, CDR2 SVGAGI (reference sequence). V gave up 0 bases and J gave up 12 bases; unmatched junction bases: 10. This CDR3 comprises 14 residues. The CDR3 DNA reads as TGTGCCAGCAGTTACTCAGGAGGGGAAGGGGGCAACACCTTC. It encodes CASSYSGGEGGNTF.

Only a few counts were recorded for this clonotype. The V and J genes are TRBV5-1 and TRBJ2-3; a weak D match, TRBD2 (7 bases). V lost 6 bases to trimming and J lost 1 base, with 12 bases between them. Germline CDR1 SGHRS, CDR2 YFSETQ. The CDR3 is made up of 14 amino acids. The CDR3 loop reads CASTGGRGTDTQYF. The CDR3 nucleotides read TGCGCCAGCACCGGGGGGCGAGGCACAGATACGCAGTATTTT.

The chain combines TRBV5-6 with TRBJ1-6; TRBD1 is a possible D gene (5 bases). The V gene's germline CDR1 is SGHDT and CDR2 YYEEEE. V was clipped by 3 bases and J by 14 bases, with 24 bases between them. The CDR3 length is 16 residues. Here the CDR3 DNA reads TGTGCCAGCAGCTCCCGCTTTGAGACAGCCACTATCACCCTCCACTTT. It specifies CASSSRFETATITLHF.

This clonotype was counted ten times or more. CDR3 protein: CASKRGTGNYEQYF. The CDR3 DNA sequence: TGCGCCAGCAAAAGGGGGACAGGGAACTACGAGCAGTACTTC. The chain links TRBV10-2 to TRBJ2-7; 9 bases are a match to TRBD1. Trimming took 7 bases from V and 3 from J; bases not matched to a gene: 7. In germline, CDR1 is WSHSY, CDR2 SAAADI. The CDR3 is made up of 14 amino acids.

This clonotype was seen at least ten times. In DNA form, the CDR3 reads TGTGCCAGCAGGATAGGACAGGGCAATGAGCAGTTCTTC. Residues: CASRIGQGNEQFF. The chain recombines TRBV6-1 with TRBJ2-1, with 8 bases fitting TRBD1. Per the germline V gene, CDR1 is MNHNS and CDR2 is SASEGT. This CDR3 is 13 amino acids long. J gave up 6 bases and V 6 bases, and 4 bases lay outside the gene matches.

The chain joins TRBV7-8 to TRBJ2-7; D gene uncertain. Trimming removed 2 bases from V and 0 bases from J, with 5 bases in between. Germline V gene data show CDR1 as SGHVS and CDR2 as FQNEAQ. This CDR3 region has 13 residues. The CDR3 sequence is CASSLMNSYEQYF. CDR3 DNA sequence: TGTGCCAGCAGCTTAATGAACTCCTACGAGCAGTACTTC. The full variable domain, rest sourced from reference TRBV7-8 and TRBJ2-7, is GAGVSQSPRYKVAKRGQDVALRCDPISGHVSLFWYQQALGQGPEFLTYFQNEAQLDKSGLPSDRFFAERPEGSVSTLKIQRTQQEDSAVYLCASSLMNSYEQYFGPGTRLTVT.

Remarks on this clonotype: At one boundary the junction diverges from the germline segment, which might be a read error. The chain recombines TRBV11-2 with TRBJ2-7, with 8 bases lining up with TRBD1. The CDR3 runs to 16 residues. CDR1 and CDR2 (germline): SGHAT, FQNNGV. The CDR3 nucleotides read TGTGTCAGCAGCTCCCCCAGGGGGCTCCACTCCTACGAGCAGTATTTC. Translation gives CVSSSPRGLHSYEQYF.